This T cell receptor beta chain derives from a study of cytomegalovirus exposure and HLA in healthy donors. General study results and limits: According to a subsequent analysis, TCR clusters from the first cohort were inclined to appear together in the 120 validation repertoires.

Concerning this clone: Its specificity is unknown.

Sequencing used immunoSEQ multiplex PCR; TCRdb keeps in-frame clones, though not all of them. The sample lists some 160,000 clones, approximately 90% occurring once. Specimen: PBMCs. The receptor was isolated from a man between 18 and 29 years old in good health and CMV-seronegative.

CDR3 bases: TGTGCCAGCATCGGGGGGGACAGGGACGCAGATACGCAGTATTTT. Its translation: CASIGGDRDADTQYF. The gene calls are TRBV6-1 and TRBJ2-3, with D possibly matching TRBD1 (9 bases). Between the trimmed V and J ends, which lost 7 bases and 4 bases, there was a span of 18 bases. The CDR3 length is 15 residues. From germline, CDR1 is MNHNS and CDR2 SASEGT.